These T cell receptor beta chains were read from a single sample in a study of PD-1 blockade in classical Hodgkin lymphoma. Here immunoSEQ multiplex PCR was the method, and the copy in TCRdb shows in-frame clones only, minus some. Of about 150,000 clones in the sample, around 73% are singletons; the top ten hold roughly 10%. The material was peripheral blood mononuclear cells (PBMCs), obtained before the second cycle of nivolumab. These receptors originate from a human donor with classical Hodgkin lymphoma. Both conserved end residues are part of each CDR3.

J | V | CDR3
TRBJ2-2 | TRBV7-2 | CASSYGQGGGELFF
TRBJ1-5 | TRBV10-3 | CAISEYSNQPQHF
TRBJ1-3 | TRBV18 | CASSPSQGALSGNTIYF
TRBJ1-4 | TRBV2 | CASSRGERELFF
TRBJ1-1 | TRBV5-1 | CASSLGLNTEAFF
TRBJ2-7 | TRBV27 | CASSLSGIPDRDLEYF
TRBJ1-5 | TRBV7-9 | CASSLGQGSQHF
TRBJ1-6 | TRBV6-5 | CASSDGSSYNSPLHF
TRBJ2-1 | TRBV7-3 | CASSLVAGVTYNEQFF
TRBJ2-7 | TRBV6-5 | CASSYSGASSSYEQYF
TRBJ2-4 | TRBV6-1 | CASSQGPDRAKNIQYF
TRBJ2-3 | TRBV9 | CASSVAPPGLAAFSTDTQYF
TRBJ1-4 | TRBV25-1 | CASSPDPGGMTNEKLFF
TRBJ1-5 | TRBV19 | CASSSTGEQPQHF
. | TRBV6-5 | CASSYRVQGSYEQYF
TRBJ2-7 | TRBV29-1 | CSVRIGGPYEQYF
TRBJ1-2 | TRBV6-6 | CASSYRRENYGYTF
TRBJ1-1 | TRBV5-1 | CASSANSRGRWTEAFF
TRBJ2-1 | TRBV5-4 | CASSFEDRSYNEQFF
TRBJ1-2 | TRBV11-2 | CASSFDRDNYGYTF
TRBJ1-1 | TRBV5-1 | CASSLTGLATEAFF
TRBJ1-2 | TRBV6-5 | CASSNDRGLYYGYTF
TRBJ2-3 | TRBV7-6 | CASSLGRGDTQYF
TRBJ2-5 | TRBV6-5 | CASSYSFRQETQYF
TRBJ1-5 | TRBV5-1 | CASSPDGNQPQHF
TRBJ1-6 | TRBV4-2 | CASSLGSNNSPLHF
TRBJ1-2 | TRBV25-1 | CASTEQGDGGYTF
TRBJ2-5 | TRBV28 | CASRPAPPQETQYF
TRBJ1-2 | TRBV14 | CASSQDAGDRYGYTF
TRBJ1-2 | TRBV19 | CASQSGRSYGYTF
TRBJ2-7 | TRBV2 | CASSKDRSYEQYF
TRBJ2-2 | TRBV5-4 | CASSLEPTNTGELFF
TRBJ2-7 | TRBV6-6 | CASSYSGTGSYEQYF
TRBJ1-2 | TRBV5-1 | CASSFGARGDGYTF
TRBJ1-1 | TRBV11-2 | CASSVGQGTTEAFF
TRBJ2-7 | TRBV6-1 | CASTSLAAGTYEQYF
TRBJ2-2 | TRBV15 | CATSRQNTGELFF
TRBJ1-4 | TRBV5-1 | CASSARQGASANEKLFF
TRBJ1-2 | TRBV7-9 | CASSLEGRYGYTF
TRBJ2-5 | TRBV5-4 | CASSSVSGTGRMETQYF
TRBJ1-2 | TRBV29-1 | CSAGTATLRGGYTF
TRBJ2-5 | TRBV7-3 | CASSGRGREETQYF
TRBJ1-1 | TRBV10-3 | CAISEGDWNTEAFF
TRBJ1-1 | TRBV10-3 | CASETGNTEAFF
TRBJ2-5 | TRBV13 | CASSIKYQETQYF
TRBJ2-3 | TRBV5-1 | CASTWYLGSTDTQYF
TRBJ1-2 | TRBV6-5 | CASSLRQGAGYGYTF
TRBJ1-3 | TRBV27 | CASSLYPHSGNTIYF
TRBJ1-4 | TRBV27 | CASSLWAGGEEKLFF
TRBJ2-2 | TRBV4-2 | CASSQGVAGANTGELFF
TRBJ1-5 | TRBV19 | CASSIGTEISNQPQHF
TRBJ2-4 | TRBV2 | CASIGLLNPLAKNIQYF
TRBJ1-5 | TRBV7-2 | CASSSDRNQPQHF
TRBJ2-5 | TRBV7-3 | CASSGRRGETQYF
TRBJ1-2 | TRBV4-1 | CASSLQGPDNYGYTF
TRBJ1-1 | TRBV6-5 | CASSYPGGRDTEAFF
TRBJ2-2 | TRBV7-7 | CASSLVQGTGELFF